The T cell receptor beta chain under discussion was sequenced for a study of T-cell reconstitution after alpha-beta-depleted transplantation in children. Unique molecular identifiers were incorporated when the TCRbeta library was constructed. TCRdb independently ran MiXCR on the PCR reads; one entry per CDR3 protein. Of 500,000 to 650,000 distinct CDR3 sequences listed, roughly 13% are singletons. General study findings and limits: The origin of alpha-beta T cells about two months after transplant was reportedly several hundred expanded graft clones. Some patients owed their high day-60 TCRbeta diversity to surviving recipient T cells and thymic progenitors. It was newly produced T cells that mostly accounted for T-cell counts and diversity one year after transplant.

The CDR3 spans 18 residues. Germline V CDR1 and CDR2: MDHEN, SYDVKM. With 5 bases removed from V and 3 bases from J, the gap between germline ends came to 22 bases. In regard to this clonotype: The antigen is not known.

The specimen was PBMCs, mostly from graft donor cells, collected 360 days after TCRalphabeta/CD19-depleted stem cell transplant. This TCR came from a male patient between 5 and 17 years old who had a stem cell transplant for acute myeloid leukemia, so the T cells may come from the graft donor. This sequence joins TRBV28 and TRBJ2-2, with D possibly matching TRBD2 (6 bases). CDR3 loop: CASSRDRLPAGHTGELFF. The CDR3 nucleotides read TGTGCCAGCAGTCGAGACAGACTCCCGGCGGGACACACCGGGGAGCTGTTTTTT.